This T cell receptor beta chain is drawn from a study of T cells expressing NK-cell markers. For this clonotype: The antigen remains unidentified.

Per germline, CDR1 MDHEN and CDR2 SYDVKM. The CDR3 length is 17 residues. Researchers built TCR beta cDNA using 5'RACE template switching with UMIs. With the 5' RACE reads reprocessed, TCRdb shows one record per CDR3 protein and no DNA. Here the sample table reports 550,000 or so distinct CDR3 sequences. Study outcomes and limitations: Roughly 1.0-8% of CD8+ T cells in about six donors belonged to dominant NKG2C+ clonotypes.

The chain carries TRBV28 and TRBJ2-3; the D call of TRBD2 rests on TCRdb alone, since no DNA is present to check it. The sequenced material came from blood T cells: a sorted CD56 or NKG2C T cell subset, CD4+ or CD8+ T cells, or bulk PBMC T cells (not recorded which). The sequence derives from a man between 18 and 29 years old in good health. The CDR3 loop reads CASSPGTSGIGTDTQYF.